This T cell receptor (beta chain) was profiled in a study of identical twins. Each CDR3 protein gets one entry after TCRdb re-called the 5' RACE reads with MiXCR. This table holds 690,000 or so distinct CDR3 sequences, less than 10% found once. V lost 0 bases and J lost 4; bases outside the gene matches: 2. CDR3 size: 15 residues. The germline V gene has CDR1 SGHRS and CDR2 YFSETQ. This clonotype was picked up many times. The same data also contributed to another study, on yellow fever vaccine responses in identical twins.

The sequenced sample was PBMCs. The V gene is TRBV5-1, the J gene TRBJ2-3; 10 nucleotides align to TRBD1. The source of this sequence is a woman aged 18-35 years in good health. Written as DNA, the CDR3 is TGCGCCAGCAGCTTGGAGACAGGGGGCCCAGATACGCAGTATTTT. It yields the protein CASSLETGGPDTQYF.